The 14 T cell receptor beta chains below come from one sample, sequenced in a study of blood T cells in healthy people across ages (dated by TCRdb to the mid-2010s). Libraries were built with 5' RACE. Reads for this sample came from an Illumina HiSeq 2500. A second 7 to 11 cycle PCR used a sample-barcoded 5' primer and a J-beta primer mix. TCRdb reprocessing: public reads trimmed at Q25 with fastp, clones called with MiXCR, in-frame beta chains kept. Identical CDR3 protein sequences are pooled into one entry, listed with their most common genes and DNA. This sample has over 1,300,000 distinct CDR3 sequences in its table, and around 55% of those were observed once. Over 6.5% of the sample is held by the ten biggest clonotypes. The source material was blood. Receptors originate from a man between 18 and 29 years old in good health.

The chain links TRBV21-1 to TRBJ2-4; the DNA was not used to check the table's D call, TRBD1. The assigned J gene may be wrong: the sequence end matches TRBJ2-7 better. TRBV21-1 is recorded as a pseudogene. The CDR3 totals 15 residues. The CDR3 protein is CAITDRGDHAYEQYF. CDR3 in DNA: TGTGCCATAACAGACAGGGGGGATCATGCCTACGAGCAGTACTTC.

This clonotype has only a few counts. The chain joins TRBV20-1 to TRBJ2-7; D call uncertain. V lost 0 bases to trimming and J lost 6 bases, with 6 bases between them. CDR1 is DFQATT and CDR2 is SNEGSKA in the germline V gene (reference sequence). CDR3 size: 11 residues. The CDR3 sequence: CSARDPFEQYF. The CDR3 bases are TGCAGTGCTAGAGACCCGTTCGAGCAGTACTTC.

The chain combines TRBV7-9 with TRBJ2-1; tentative D call: TRBD1 (5 bases). CDR1 and CDR2 (germline): SEHNR, FQNEAQ (reference sequence). Trimming shortened V by 8 bases and J by 2 bases, and 13 bases separated the two germline ends. CDR3 length: 14 amino acids. In nucleotides, the CDR3 is TGTGCCAGCGCCTTGGGGCTTACCTACAATGAGCAGTTCTTC. It is translated as CASALGLTYNEQFF.

This clonotype was counted only a few times. V gene TRBV27 combines with J gene TRBJ2-4; the D gene is possibly TRBD2 (5 bases). CDR3 length: 13 residues. Between the trimmed V and J ends, which lost 5 bases and 4 bases, there was a span of 9 bases. Germline V gene sequence: CDR1 MNHEY, CDR2 SMNVEV (reference sequence). This chain's CDR3 is CASSQREKNIQYF. The CDR3, as DNA: TGTGCCAGCAGTCAAAGGGAGAAAAACATTCAGTACTTC.

A few counts support this clonotype. This rearrangement joins TRBV2 to TRBJ2-7; weak D call: TRBD1 (6 bases). The CDR3 loop spans 11 amino acids. Between the trimmed V and J ends, which lost 8 bases and 5 bases, there was a span of 10 bases. The germline gives CDR1 SNHLY, CDR2 FYNNEI. This CDR3 reads CASGRGDEQYF. CDR3 in DNA: TGTGCCAGCGGCAGGGGAGACGAGCAGTACTTC.

The chain uses TRBV4-3 and TRBJ2-4; unclear D gene. This CDR3 contains 14 residues. V was clipped by 5 bases and J by 7 bases, with 15 bases between them. Germline CDR1 reads LGHNA; CDR2 reads YSLEER. The CDR3 nucleotides are TGCGCCAGCAGCTCCCGTGGGGATTGGAACATTCAGTACTTC. This encodes CASSSRGDWNIQYF.

The chain joins TRBV4-1 to TRBJ2-5, with D possibly being TRBD1 (5 bases). The better agreement between TRBJ2-7 and the DNA end casts doubt on the J call. Germline CDR1 reads MGHRA; CDR2 reads YSYEKL. The CDR3 runs to 15 residues. The CDR3 coding sequence is TGCGCCAGCAGCCAAGAGCCTCCCAGGGCTGGCGAGCAGTACTTC. This encodes CASSQEPPRAGEQYF.

This clonotype has a handful of counts. The chain combines TRBV2 with TRBJ2-3; TRBD2 aligns across 11 bases. V gave up 6 bases and J gave up 0 bases; unmatched junction bases: 14. The germline CDR1 and CDR2 sequences are SNHLY and FYNNEI. The CDR3 is 19 residues long. CDR3 sequence reads: CASRTLLAGVLPSTDTQYF. The CDR3 DNA sequence: TGTGCCAGCAGAACCTTACTAGCGGGAGTTTTACCTAGCACAGATACGCAGTATTTT.

A single count supports this clonotype. The chain couples TRBV19 to TRBJ2-1, with TRBD2 identical over 7 bases. The CDR3 extends over 15 amino acids. CDR1 is LNHDA and CDR2 is SQIVND in the germline V gene (reference sequence). V was pared by 3 bases and J by 2 bases, with 4 bases of the junction left unmatched. The CDR3 nucleotides read TGTGCCAGTAGTATCTCAGCGGGGACCTACAATGAGCAGTTCTTC. This sequence encodes CASSISAGTYNEQFF. The full variable domain, with the rest looked up from reference TRBV19 and TRBJ2-1, is DGGITQSPKYLFRKEGQNVTLSCEQNLNHDAMYWYRQDPGQGLRLIYYSQIVNDFQKGDIAEGYSVSREKKESFPLTVTSAQKNPTAFYLCASSISAGTYNEQFFGPGTRLTVL.

The CDR3 here is CASSGGPETQYF. The CDR3 DNA follows: TGCGCCAGCAGCGGGGGGCCAGAGACCCAGTACTTC. J is TRBJ2-5 and V is TRBV5-1; either TRBD1 or TRBD2 may fit D (6 bases each). CDR1 is SGHRS and CDR2 is YFSETQ in the germline V gene. The ends were cut back, 4 bases at V and 4 bases at J, with 8 bases in the middle. The CDR3 consists of 12 residues.

The chain combines TRBV4-1 with TRBJ1-4, with a weak D call TRBD1 (5 bases). Germline assignment: CDR1 MGHRA and CDR2 YSYEKL. The CDR3 is 16 residues long. The V gene lost 4 bases and the J gene lost 1 base, with 13 bases spanning the gap. The CDR3 is CASSRLAGRTNEKLFF. The CDR3 DNA reads TGCGCCAGCAGCCGGCTCGCAGGGAGAACTAATGAAAAACTGTTTTTT.

The V call is TRBV2, the J call TRBJ2-1; perhaps TRBD2 as D (6 bases). The germline V gene has CDR1 SNHLY and CDR2 FYNNEI. The CDR3 totals 12 residues. Trimming shortened V by 6 bases and J by 5 bases, and 8 bases separated the two germline ends. The CDR3: CASRGLHNEQFF. The CDR3 nucleotides are TGTGCCAGCAGGGGACTCCACAATGAGCAGTTCTTC.

The chain couples TRBV20-1 to TRBJ2-1; 11 bases align to TRBD2. This CDR3 spans 15 amino acids. Per the germline V gene, CDR1 is DFQATT and CDR2 is SNEGSKA (reference sequence). V shed 4 bases, J shed 8 bases, and the junction held 10 bases outside the gene matches. CDR3 loop: CSATSLAGGVDEQFF. DNA for the CDR3: TGCAGTGCTACCAGTTTAGCGGGAGGGGTTGATGAGCAGTTCTTC.

This rearrangement joins TRBV27 to TRBJ2-2; 11 bases map to TRBD1. V gave up 6 bases and J gave up 7 bases; unmatched junction bases: 4. The CDR3 extends over 14 amino acids. CDR1 is MNHEY and CDR2 is SMNVEV in the germline V gene (reference sequence). This CDR3 reads CASRDRGRFGELFF. The CDR3 DNA is TGTGCCAGCAGGGACAGGGGGCGTTTCGGGGAGCTGTTTTTT.